These 5 T cell receptor beta chains originate from one sample sequenced in a study of T cells after yellow fever vaccination. Via MiXCR, TCRdb re-called the 5' RACE reads, giving one row per CDR3 protein. The repertoire holds about 12,000 distinct CDR3 sequences, with about 5.8% as singletons. Sequenced material: PBMCs, either bulk or a sorted T-cell subset (CD4+, CD8+, memory, or dextramer-sorted; not recorded which), taken on the day of the yellow fever booster vaccination. Receptor source: a man aged 30 to 39 who received the YFV17D yellow fever vaccine.

This clonotype appeared many times. The gene calls are TRBV30 and TRBJ1-3; D is ambiguous. This CDR3 region has 14 residues. Trimming left V 1 base short and J 11 bases short, with 18 bases between. Germline V gene data show CDR1 as GTSNPN and CDR2 as SVGIG (reference sequence). The DNA for the CDR3 is TGTGCCTGGAGTGCGGGGTTGTCGTGGGCGGCCATATATTTT. Its protein is CAWSAGLSWAAIYF.

This clonotype was found once. The chain combines TRBV5-1 with TRBJ2-3; no firm D call. CDR3 length: 14 amino acids. CDR1 is SGHRS and CDR2 is YFSETQ in the germline V gene. V was clipped by 3 bases and J by 8 bases, with 16 bases between them. The CDR3 sequence: CASSYQRTEGTQYF. CDR3 bases: TGCGCCAGCAGCTACCAACGAACGGAAGGTACGCAGTATTTT.

This clonotype was found many times. The chain uses TRBV5-1 and TRBJ2-1, with D tentatively TRBD2 (5 bases). Germline V CDR1 and CDR2: SGHRS, YFSETQ. This CDR3 has 15 residues. The V and J ends lost 4 bases and 0 bases respectively, with 11 bases between them. CDR3 DNA sequence: TGCGCCAGCAGCAAAGCGGCCAGCTCCTACAATGAGCAGTTCTTC. Translation gives CASSKAASSYNEQFF. The full variable domain, with the rest looked up from reference TRBV5-1 and TRBJ2-1, is KAGVTQTPRYLIKTRGQQVTLSCSPISGHRSVSWYQQTPGQGLQFLFEYFSETQRNKGNFPGRFSGRQFSNSRSEMNVSTLELGDSALYLCASSKAASSYNEQFFGPGTRLTVL.

This clonotype has at least ten counts. CDR3 in DNA: TGTGCCGGTGGCGGGAGGGCCTGGAATGAGCAGTTCTTC. Protein: CAGGGRAWNEQFF. This rearrangement joins TRBV7-8 to TRBJ2-1; 9 nucleotides align to TRBD2. V lost 11 bases, J lost 7 bases, and 9 bases stayed unmatched. The CDR3 runs to 13 residues. Germline V lookup: CDR1 SGHVS, CDR2 FQNEAQ. The full variable domain, with the rest looked up from reference TRBV7-8 and TRBJ2-1, is GAGVSQSPRYKVAKRGQDVALRCDPISGHVSLFWYQQALGQGPEFLTYFQNEAQLDKSGLPSDRFFAERPEGSVSTLKIQRTQQEDSAVYLCAGGGRAWNEQFFGPGTRLTVL.

In its sample, this clonotype was seen many times. J is TRBJ2-2 and V is TRBV3-1; D is perhaps TRBD1 (5 bases). This CDR3 is built from 14 residues. Germline-derived CDR1 and CDR2 are LGHDT and YNNKEL (reference sequence). V lost 8 bases, J lost 3 bases, and 13 bases lay in between. The CDR3: CASGARWDTGELFF. In nucleotides, the CDR3 is TGTGCCAGCGGGGCACGGTGGGACACCGGGGAGCTGTTTTTT.